One T cell receptor beta chain is described in this entry. The specificity of this receptor is unknown. No clone much larger than this one lies a single base away; base qualities are absent. The data stem from a study of T cells after yellow fever vaccination (dated by TCRdb to between 2018 and 2021). Regarding the study in general: Libraries from fractions with low cell numbers were prepared with the SMART-Seq v4 Ultra Low Input RNA kit. Bulk TCR alpha and beta repertoires were sequenced longitudinally to track T-cell clones before and after primary and booster YFV17D yellow fever vaccination. Blood was drawn at multiple timepoints before and after primary and secondary immunization, with bulk PBMC replicates and cell subsets isolated. Two healthy male donors, one aged 18 to 30 and one aged 30 to 40 years, made up the cohort.

Synthesis of TCR cDNA relied on 5'RACE template switching, a step that introduced a universal primer site along with unique molecular identifiers. cDNA synthesis was primed from both the TCR alpha and TCR beta constant segments. Two PCR steps were used to amplify libraries, with sample barcodes and sequencing adapters being added in the second step. Libraries were sequenced on Illumina HiSeq 2500 (2x100 bp) or NovaSeq (2x150 bp). Per the source publication's procedure: MIGEC was used to demultiplex reads and collapse the reads into UMI consensus sequences, and MiXCR was used for V(D)J alignment. Vaccine-responding clonotypes were identified with edgeR using replicate PBMC samples, with FDR below 0.01 and a log2 fold change above 5 up to day 15 being required. CD4 or CD8 identity was assigned to each bulk clonotype according to whether the clonotype was present at higher abundance in the sequenced CD4 repertoire or the sequenced CD8 repertoire. TCRdb redid the processing of the public reads, applying fastp at Q25 and MiXCR, and retained in-frame beta chains. Rows are unified per CDR3 protein, each entry keeping the most common DNA and genes. TCRdb, not the authors, supplied the V and J calls. The sample table holds 500,000 to 650,000 distinct CDR3 sequences, of which less than 20% were seen once. The biggest ten clones account for approximately 15% of the sample.

A distance of 16 bases separates the germline ends of V and J, which lose 6 bases and 10 bases respectively. CDR1 and CDR2 are read off the germline V gene (reference sequence) as SEHNR and FQNEAQ. The CDR3 spans 13 residues, from the cysteine through the phenylalanine. The read is trimmed to its CDR3 DNA, 39 bases read in frame from base 1. The sample's treatment or condition label, in plain terms: live attenuated yellow fever vaccine strain. At every blood-draw timepoint, two biological replicates of bulk PBMCs were collected. A standard Ficoll-Paque protocol was used to isolate PBMCs from peripheral blood. RNA was extracted with TriZol from bulk PBMCs, CD4 and CD8 fractions, and dextramer-positive and dextramer-negative fractions. General study outcomes and caveats: Compared with the primary T-cell response, the secondary T-cell response was weaker but faster, peaking on day 5 rather than day 15. A small share of clonotypes occurred in both CD4 and CD8 compartments, likely arising from convergent recombination. Most clones expanded after primary vaccination were re-detected after the booster (about 95% of CD4 and approximately 88% of CD8), suggesting broad memory maintenance. The study included only two donors, which limits how far the findings can be generalized. Computational filtering was needed because FACS-sorted repertoires could contain abundant contaminating clonotypes from the bulk population.

The clonotype originates from a man aged 18 to 30 who received the YFV17D yellow fever vaccine. The starting material was PBMCs, obtained roughly 5 days after the first yellow fever vaccination. Recombination linked TRBV7-9 to TRBJ2-1, with TRBD1 as a weak D call on 8 bases. The nucleotide sequence is TGTGCCAGCAGATCGACAGGGGAGGGGGAGCAGTTCTTC. Its product reads: CASRSTGEGEQFF. With all but the CDR3 taken from the reference TRBV7-9 and TRBJ2-1 genes, the full variable domain is: DTGVSQNPRHKITKRGQNVTFRCDPISEHNRLYWYRQTLGQGPEFLTYFQNEAQLEKSRLLSDRFSAERPKGSFSTLEIQRTEQGDSAMYLCASRSTGEGEQFFGPGTRLTVL.